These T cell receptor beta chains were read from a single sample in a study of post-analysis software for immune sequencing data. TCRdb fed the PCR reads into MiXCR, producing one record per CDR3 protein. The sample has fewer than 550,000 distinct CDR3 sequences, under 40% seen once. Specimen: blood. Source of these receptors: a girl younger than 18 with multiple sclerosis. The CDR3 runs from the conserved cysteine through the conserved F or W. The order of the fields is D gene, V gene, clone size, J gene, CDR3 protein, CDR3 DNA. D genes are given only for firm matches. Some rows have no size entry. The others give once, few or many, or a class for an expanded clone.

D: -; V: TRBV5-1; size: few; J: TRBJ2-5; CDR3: CASSLVQQETQYF; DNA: TGCGCCAGCAGCTTGGTCCAGCAAGAGACCCAGTACTTC
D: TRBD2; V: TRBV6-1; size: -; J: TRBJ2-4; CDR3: CASRPDGGGSKNIQYF; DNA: TGTGCCAGCCGTCCCGACGGGGGAGGGTCCAAAAACATTCAGTACTTC
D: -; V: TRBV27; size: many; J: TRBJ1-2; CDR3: CASSLNVLYGYTF; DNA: TGTGCCAGCAGTTTAAACGTTCTTTATGGCTACACCTTC
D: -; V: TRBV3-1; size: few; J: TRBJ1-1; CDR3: CASSYLGAGTEAFF; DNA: TGTGCCAGCAGCTACCTGGGGGCGGGAACTGAAGCTTTCTTT
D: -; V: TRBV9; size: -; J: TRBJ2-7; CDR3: CASSPQQGLTYEQYF; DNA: TGTGCCAGCAGCCCGCAACAGGGCCTTACCTACGAGCAGTACTTC
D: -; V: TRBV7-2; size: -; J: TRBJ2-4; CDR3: CASSLDRVLYGAKNIQYF; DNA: TGTGCCAGCAGCTTAGACAGGGTGTTGTATGGGGCCAAAAACATTCAGTACTTC
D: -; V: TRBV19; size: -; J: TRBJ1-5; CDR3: CASKYSNQPQHF; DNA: TGTGCCAGTAAGTATAGCAATCAGCCCCAGCATTTT
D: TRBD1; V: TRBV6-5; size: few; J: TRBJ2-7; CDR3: CASSYPGQGEYF; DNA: TGTGCCAGCAGTTACCCGGGACAGGGGGAGTACTTC
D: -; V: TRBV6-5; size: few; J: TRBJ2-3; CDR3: CASRPTVFPTDTQYF; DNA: TGTGCCAGCAGGCCCACAGTATTTCCCACAGATACGCAGTATTTT
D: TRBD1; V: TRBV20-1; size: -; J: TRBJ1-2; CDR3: CSAGGTGGNYGYTF; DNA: TGCAGTGCAGGAGGGACAGGGGGGAACTATGGCTACACCTTC
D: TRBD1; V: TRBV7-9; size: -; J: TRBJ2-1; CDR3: CASSRRTGGSYNEQFF; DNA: TGTGCCAGCAGCCGGCGGACAGGGGGATCCTACAATGAGCAGTTCTTC